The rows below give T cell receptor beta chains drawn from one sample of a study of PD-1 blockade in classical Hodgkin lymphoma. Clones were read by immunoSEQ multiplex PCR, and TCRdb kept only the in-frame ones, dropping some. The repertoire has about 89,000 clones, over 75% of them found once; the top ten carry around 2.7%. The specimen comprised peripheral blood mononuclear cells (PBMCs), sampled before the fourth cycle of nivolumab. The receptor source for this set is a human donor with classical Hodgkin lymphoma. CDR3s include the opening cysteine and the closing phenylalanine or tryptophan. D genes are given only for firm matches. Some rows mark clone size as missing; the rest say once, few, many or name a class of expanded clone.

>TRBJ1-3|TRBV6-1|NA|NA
CASTPQNSGNTIYF
TGTGCCAGCACCCCACAAAACTCTGGAAACACCATATATTTT
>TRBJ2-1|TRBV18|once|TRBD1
CASSPRPDRVLNNEQFF
TGTGCCAGCTCACCACGCCCGGACAGGGTCCTCAACAATGAGCAGTTCTTC
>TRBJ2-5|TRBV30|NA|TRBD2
CAWSSGGGETQYF
TGTGCCTGGTCTAGCGGGGGAGGGGAGACCCAGTACTTC
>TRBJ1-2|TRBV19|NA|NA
CASSLEGTRPEGYTF
TGTGCCAGTAGTTTGGAAGGGACAAGGCCTGAAGGCTACACCTTC
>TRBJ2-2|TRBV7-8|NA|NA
CASRRPSEGGPGPGELFF
TGTGCCAGCAGACGCCCTAGCGAGGGGGGGCCGGGACCCGGGGAGCTGTTTTTT
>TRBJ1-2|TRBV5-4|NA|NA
CASSLYETPDGYTF
TGTGCCAGCAGCTTGTACGAGACCCCGGATGGCTACACCTTC
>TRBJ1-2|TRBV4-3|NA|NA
CASSQVAGEGYTF
TGCGCCAGCAGCCAAGTGGCAGGGGAAGGCTACACCTTC
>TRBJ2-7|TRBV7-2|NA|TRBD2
CASSLGGLAGYEQYF
TGTGCCAGCAGCTTAGGGGGACTAGCGGGGTACGAGCAGTACTTC
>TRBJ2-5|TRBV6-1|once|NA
CASWAPGDFQETQYF
TGTGCCAGCTGGGCCCCGGGTGACTTCCAAGAGACCCAGTACTTC
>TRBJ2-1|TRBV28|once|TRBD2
CASSIRLAGGNEQFF
TGTGCCAGCAGTATTCGACTAGCGGGAGGAAATGAGCAGTTCTTC
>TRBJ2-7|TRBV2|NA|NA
CASSDSVGYHEQYF
TGTGCCAGCAGCGACTCCGTGGGGTATCACGAGCAGTACTTC
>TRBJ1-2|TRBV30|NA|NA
CAWMGSGYTF
TGTGCCTGGATGGGGAGCGGCTACACCTTC
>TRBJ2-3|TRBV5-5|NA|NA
CASSLGHRMTDTQYF
TGTGCCAGCAGCTTAGGCCACAGAATGACAGATACGCAGTATTTT
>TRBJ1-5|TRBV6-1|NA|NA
CASSEIVRRRYSNQPQHF
TGTGCCAGCAGTGAAATAGTCAGGCGACGATATAGCAATCAGCCCCAGCATTTT
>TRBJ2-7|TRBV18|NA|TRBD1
CASSPRTGIFLVHEQYF
TGTGCCAGCTCACCACGGACAGGGATTTTTCTAGTCCACGAGCAGTACTTC
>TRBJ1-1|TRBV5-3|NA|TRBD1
CARSTDQPTGGNTEAFF
TGTGCCAGAAGCACGGACCAGCCGACAGGGGGCAACACTGAAGCTTTCTTT
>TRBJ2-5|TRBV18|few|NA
CASSPLNLAETQYF
TGTGCCAGCTCACCACTTAACTTAGCAGAGACCCAGTACTTC
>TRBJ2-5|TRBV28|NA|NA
CASMTDQETQYF
TGTGCCAGCATGACAGACCAAGAGACCCAGTACTTC
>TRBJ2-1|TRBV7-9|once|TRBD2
CASSPPTSAHEQFF
TGTGCCAGCAGCCCACCCACTAGCGCCCATGAGCAGTTCTTC
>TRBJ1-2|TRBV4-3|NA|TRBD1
CASSQDRGQALDGYTF
TGCGCCAGCAGCCAAGACCGGGGACAGGCCCTAGACGGCTACACCTTC
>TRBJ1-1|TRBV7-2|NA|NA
CASIILGGTEAFF
TGTGCCAGCATTATACTAGGGGGGACTGAAGCTTTCTTT
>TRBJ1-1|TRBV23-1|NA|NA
CASAVGPRNTEAFF
TGCGCCAGCGCCGTAGGTCCGCGGAACACTGAAGCTTTCTTT
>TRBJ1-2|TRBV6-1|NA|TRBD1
CASSALTGEANYGYTF
TGTGCCAGCAGTGCCCTGACAGGGGAGGCTAACTATGGCTACACCTTC
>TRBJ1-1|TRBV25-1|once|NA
CASSEFAAAFF
TGTGCCAGCAGTGAGTTCGCGGCGGCTTTCTTT
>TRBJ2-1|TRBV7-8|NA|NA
CASSPRTASYNEQFF
TGTGCCAGCAGCCCAAGGACAGCCTCCTACAATGAGCAGTTCTTC
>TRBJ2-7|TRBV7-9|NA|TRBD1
CASSLEQGQVGEQYF
TGTGCCAGCAGCTTAGAGCAGGGACAGGTAGGCGAGCAGTACTTC
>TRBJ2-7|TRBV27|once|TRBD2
CASRGLAAYEQYF
TGTGCCAGCAGGGGACTAGCGGCCTACGAGCAGTACTTC
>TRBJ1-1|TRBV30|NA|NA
CAWSAHPNTEAFF
TGTGCCTGGAGTGCACACCCGAACACTGAAGCTTTCTTT
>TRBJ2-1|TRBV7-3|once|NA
CASSSSGNSPRQFF
TGTGCCAGCAGCTCTTCGGGGAACAGTCCTAGGCAGTTCTTC
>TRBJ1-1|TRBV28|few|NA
CASSFRQAMTEAFF
TGTGCCAGCAGTTTTCGACAAGCTATGACTGAAGCTTTCTTT
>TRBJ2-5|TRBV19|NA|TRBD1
CASSIGLRGRETQYF
TGTGCCAGTAGTATAGGTCTCAGGGGGCGAGAGACCCAGTACTTC
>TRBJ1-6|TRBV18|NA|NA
CASSPGGGNSPLHF
TGTGCCAGCTCACCGGGAGGGGGTAATTCACCCCTCCACTTT
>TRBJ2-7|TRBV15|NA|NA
CATSRDSERWADEQYF
TGTGCCACCAGCAGAGATAGCGAACGGTGGGCCGACGAGCAGTACTTC
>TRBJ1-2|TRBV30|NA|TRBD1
CAWSRGQGSRGNGYTF
TGTGCCTGGAGTAGGGGACAGGGTAGTCGGGGCAATGGCTACACCTTC
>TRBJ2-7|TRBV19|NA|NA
CASSIFYGTYEQYF
TGTGCCAGTAGTATATTTTACGGCACCTACGAGCAGTACTTC
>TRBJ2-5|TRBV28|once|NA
CASSLGAEGETQYF
TGTGCCAGCAGTTTGGGGGCCGAAGGCGAGACCCAGTACTTC
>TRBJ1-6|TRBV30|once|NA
CAWSLQGSYNSPLHF
TGTGCCTGGAGTTTACAGGGTTCCTATAATTCACCCCTCCACTTT
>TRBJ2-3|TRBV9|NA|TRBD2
CASSATGGDPDTQYF
TGTGCCAGCAGCGCCACCGGGGGGGACCCAGATACGCAGTATTTT
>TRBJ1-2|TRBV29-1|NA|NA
CSTPEGNYGYTF
TGCAGCACCCCCGAGGGGAACTATGGCTACACCTTC
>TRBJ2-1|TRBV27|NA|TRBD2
CASHLAGGSYNEQFF
TGTGCCAGTCACCTAGCGGGGGGGTCTTACAATGAGCAGTTCTTC